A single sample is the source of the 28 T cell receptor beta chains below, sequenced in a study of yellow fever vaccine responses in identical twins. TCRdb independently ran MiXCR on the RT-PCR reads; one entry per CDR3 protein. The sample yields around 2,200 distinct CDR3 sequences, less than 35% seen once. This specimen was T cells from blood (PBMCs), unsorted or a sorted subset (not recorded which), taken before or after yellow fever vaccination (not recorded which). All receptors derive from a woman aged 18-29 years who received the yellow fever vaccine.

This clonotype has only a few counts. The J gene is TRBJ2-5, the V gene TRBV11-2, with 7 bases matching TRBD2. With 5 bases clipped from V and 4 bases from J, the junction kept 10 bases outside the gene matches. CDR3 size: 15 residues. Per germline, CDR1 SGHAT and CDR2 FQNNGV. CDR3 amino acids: CASSERHREGETQYF. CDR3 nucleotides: TGTGCCAGCAGCGAGCGACATAGGGAGGGAGAGACCCAGTACTTC.

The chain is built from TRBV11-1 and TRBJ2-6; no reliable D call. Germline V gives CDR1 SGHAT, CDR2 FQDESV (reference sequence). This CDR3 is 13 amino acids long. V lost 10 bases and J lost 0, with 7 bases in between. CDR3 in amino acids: CATGSSGANVLTF. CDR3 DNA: TGTGCCACGGGCAGCTCTGGGGCCAACGTCCTGACTTTC.

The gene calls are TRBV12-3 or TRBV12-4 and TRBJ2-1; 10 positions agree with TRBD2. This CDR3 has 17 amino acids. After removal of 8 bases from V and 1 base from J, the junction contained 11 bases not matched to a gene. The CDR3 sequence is CASADIRLAGSYNEQFF. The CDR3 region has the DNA TGTGCCAGCGCGGACATAAGACTAGCGGGTTCCTACAATGAGCAGTTCTTC.

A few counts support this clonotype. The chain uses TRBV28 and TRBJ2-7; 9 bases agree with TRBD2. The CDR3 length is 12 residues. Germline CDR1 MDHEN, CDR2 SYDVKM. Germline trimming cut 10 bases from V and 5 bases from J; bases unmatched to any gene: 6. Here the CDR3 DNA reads TGTGCCACCCAGGGACTAGCAGACGAGCAGTACTTC. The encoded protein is CATQGLADEQYF.

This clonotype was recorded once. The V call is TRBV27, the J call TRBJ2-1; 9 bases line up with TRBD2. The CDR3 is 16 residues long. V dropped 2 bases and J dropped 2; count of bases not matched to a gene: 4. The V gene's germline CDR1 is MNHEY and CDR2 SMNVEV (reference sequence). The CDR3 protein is CASSLAGGPPYNEQFF. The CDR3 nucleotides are TGTGCCAGCAGTTTAGCGGGAGGGCCCCCCTACAATGAGCAGTTCTTC.

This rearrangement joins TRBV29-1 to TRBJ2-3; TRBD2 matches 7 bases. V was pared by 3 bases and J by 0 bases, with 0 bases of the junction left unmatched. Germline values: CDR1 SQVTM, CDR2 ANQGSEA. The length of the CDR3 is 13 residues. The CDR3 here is CSVDSGSTDTQYF. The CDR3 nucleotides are TGCAGCGTTGATAGCGGGAGCACAGATACGCAGTATTTT.

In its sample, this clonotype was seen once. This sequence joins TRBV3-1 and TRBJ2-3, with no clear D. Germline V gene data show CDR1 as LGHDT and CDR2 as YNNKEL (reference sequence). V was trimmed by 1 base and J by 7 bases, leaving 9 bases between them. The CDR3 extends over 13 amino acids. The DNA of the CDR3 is TGTGCCAGCAGCCAAGGAACCATCAATACGCAGTATTTT. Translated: CASSQGTINTQYF.

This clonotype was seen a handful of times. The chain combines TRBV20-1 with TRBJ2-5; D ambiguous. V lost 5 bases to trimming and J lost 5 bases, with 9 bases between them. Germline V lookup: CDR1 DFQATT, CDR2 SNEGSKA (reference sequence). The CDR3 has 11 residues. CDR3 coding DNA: TGCAGTGCTGGGCCAAGGGAGACCCAGTACTTC. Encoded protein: CSAGPRETQYF.

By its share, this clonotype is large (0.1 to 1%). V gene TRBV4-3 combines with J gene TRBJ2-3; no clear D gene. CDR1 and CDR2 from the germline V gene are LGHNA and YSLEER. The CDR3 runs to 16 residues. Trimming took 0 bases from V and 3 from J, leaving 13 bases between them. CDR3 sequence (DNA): TGCGCCAGCAGCCAAGATCATGCAGGAGAGACAGATACGCAGTATTTT. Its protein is CASSQDHAGETDTQYF.

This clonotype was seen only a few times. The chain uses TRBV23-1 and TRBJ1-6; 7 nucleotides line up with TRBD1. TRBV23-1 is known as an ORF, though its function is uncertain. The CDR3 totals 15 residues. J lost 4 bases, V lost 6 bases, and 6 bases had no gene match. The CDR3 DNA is TGCGCCAGCAGGGGGACAGCCGAGTATAATTCACCCCTCCACTTT. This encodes CASRGTAEYNSPLHF.

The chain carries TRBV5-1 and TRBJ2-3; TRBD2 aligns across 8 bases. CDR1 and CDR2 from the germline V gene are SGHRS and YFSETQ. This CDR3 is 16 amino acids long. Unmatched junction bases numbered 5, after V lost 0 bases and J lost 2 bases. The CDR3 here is CASSLVVAGLTDTQYF. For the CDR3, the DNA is TGCGCCAGCAGCTTGGTGGTAGCGGGACTCACAGATACGCAGTATTTT. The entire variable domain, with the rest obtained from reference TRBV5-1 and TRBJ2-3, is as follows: KAGVTQTPRYLIKTRGQQVTLSCSPISGHRSVSWYQQTPGQGLQFLFEYFSETQRNKGNFPGRFSGRQFSNSRSEMNVSTLELGDSALYLCASSLVVAGLTDTQYFGPGTRLTVL.

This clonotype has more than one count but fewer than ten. The CDR3 DNA reads as TGTGCCAGCAGTCGACACCCTCGGGAGACCCAGTACTTC. This gives the protein CASSRHPRETQYF. The chain joins TRBV6-4 to TRBJ2-5, with unresolved D. Germline CDR1 reads MRHNA; CDR2 reads SNTAGT. The length of the CDR3 is 13 residues. Deletions cut 5 bases from V and 5 bases from J, with 12 bases between.

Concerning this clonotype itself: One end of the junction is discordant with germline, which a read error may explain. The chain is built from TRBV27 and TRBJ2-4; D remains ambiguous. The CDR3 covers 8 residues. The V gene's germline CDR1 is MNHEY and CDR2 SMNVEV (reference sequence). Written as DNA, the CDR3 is TGTGCCAGCATTATATCCGACTTC. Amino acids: CASIISDF.

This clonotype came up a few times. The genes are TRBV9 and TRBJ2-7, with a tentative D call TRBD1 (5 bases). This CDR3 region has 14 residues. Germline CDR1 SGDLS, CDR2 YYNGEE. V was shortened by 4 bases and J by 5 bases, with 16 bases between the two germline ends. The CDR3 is CASSNGPGSNEQYF. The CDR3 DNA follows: TGTGCCAGCAGCAACGGACCAGGGTCCAACGAGCAGTACTTC.

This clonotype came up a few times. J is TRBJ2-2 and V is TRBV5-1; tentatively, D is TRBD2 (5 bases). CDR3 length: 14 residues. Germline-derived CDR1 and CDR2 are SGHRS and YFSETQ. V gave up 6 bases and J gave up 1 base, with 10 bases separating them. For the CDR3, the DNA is TGCGCCAGCAAAGGCGCGGGGAACACCGGGGAGCTGTTTTTT. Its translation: CASKGAGNTGELFF. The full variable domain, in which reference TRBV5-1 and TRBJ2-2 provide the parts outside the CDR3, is KAGVTQTPRYLIKTRGQQVTLSCSPISGHRSVSWYQQTPGQGLQFLFEYFSETQRNKGNFPGRFSGRQFSNSRSEMNVSTLELGDSALYLCASKGAGNTGELFFGEGSRLTVL.

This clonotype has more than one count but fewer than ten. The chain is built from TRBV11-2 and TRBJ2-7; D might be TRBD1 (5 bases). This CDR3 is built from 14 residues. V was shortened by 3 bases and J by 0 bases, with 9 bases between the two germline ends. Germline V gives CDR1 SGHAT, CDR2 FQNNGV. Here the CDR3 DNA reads TGTGCCAGCAGCTTCCAGGGTAGCTCCTACGAGCAGTACTTC. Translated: CASSFQGSSYEQYF. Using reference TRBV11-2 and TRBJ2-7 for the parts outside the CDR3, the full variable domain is EAGVAQSPRYKIIEKRQSVAFWCNPISGHATLYWYQQILGQGPKLLIQFQNNGVVDDSQLPKDRFSAERLKGVDSTLKIQPAKLEDSAVYLCASSFQGSSYEQYFGPGTRLTVT.

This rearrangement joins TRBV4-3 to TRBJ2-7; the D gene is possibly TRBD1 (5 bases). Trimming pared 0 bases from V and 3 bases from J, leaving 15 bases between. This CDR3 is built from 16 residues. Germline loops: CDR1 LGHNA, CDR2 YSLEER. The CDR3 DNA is TGCGCCAGCAGCCAAGATCAAGGACAACCATTCTACGAGCAGTACTTC. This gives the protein CASSQDQGQPFYEQYF.

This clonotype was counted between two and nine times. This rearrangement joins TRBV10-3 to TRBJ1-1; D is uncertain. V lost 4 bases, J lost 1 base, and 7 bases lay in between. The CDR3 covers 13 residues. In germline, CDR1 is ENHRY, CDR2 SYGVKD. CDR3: CAISAATNTEAFF. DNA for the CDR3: TGTGCCATCAGTGCCGCGACGAACACTGAAGCTTTCTTT.

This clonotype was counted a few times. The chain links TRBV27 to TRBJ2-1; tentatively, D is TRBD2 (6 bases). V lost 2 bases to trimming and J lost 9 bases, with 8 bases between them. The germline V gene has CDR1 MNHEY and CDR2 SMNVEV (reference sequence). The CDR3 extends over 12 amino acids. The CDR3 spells CASSLMEGEQFF. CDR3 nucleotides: TGTGCCAGCAGTTTAATGGAGGGTGAGCAGTTCTTC.

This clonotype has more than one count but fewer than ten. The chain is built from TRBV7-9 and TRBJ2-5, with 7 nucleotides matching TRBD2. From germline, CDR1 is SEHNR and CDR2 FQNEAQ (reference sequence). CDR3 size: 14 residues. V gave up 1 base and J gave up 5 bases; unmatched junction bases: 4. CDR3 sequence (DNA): TGTGCCAGCAGCTTAGACCCTAGCGGCGAGACCCAGTACTTC. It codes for CASSLDPSGETQYF.

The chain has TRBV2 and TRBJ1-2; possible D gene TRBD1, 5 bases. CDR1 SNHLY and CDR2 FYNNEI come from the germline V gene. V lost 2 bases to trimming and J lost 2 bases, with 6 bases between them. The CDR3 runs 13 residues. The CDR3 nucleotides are TGTGCCAGCAGTGAACAGGGCAACTATGGCTACACCTTC. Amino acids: CASSEQGNYGYTF.

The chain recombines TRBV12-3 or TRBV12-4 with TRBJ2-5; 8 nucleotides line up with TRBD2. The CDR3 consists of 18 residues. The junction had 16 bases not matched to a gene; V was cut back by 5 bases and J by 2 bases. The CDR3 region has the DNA TGTGCCAGCAGTCCCCGCCCCGAGCGGGAGTACTCTCAAGAGACCCAGTACTTC. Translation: CASSPRPEREYSQETQYF.

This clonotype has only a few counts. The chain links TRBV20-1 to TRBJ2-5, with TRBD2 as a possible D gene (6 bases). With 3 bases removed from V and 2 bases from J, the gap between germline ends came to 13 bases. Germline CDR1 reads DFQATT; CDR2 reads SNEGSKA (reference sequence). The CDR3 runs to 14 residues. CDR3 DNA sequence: TGCAGTGCTAGGGAGGGGTCTCAACAAGAGACCCAGTACTTC. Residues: CSAREGSQQETQYF.

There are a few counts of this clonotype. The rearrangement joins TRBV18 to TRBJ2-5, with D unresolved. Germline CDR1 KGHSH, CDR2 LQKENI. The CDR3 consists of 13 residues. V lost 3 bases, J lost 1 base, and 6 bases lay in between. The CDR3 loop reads CASSPTPQETQYF. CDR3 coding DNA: TGTGCCAGCTCACCGACCCCCCAAGAGACCCAGTACTTC.

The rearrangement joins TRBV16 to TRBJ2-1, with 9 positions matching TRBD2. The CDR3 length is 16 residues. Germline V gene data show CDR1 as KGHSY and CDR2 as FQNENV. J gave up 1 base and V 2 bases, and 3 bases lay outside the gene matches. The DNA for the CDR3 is TGTGCCAGCAGCCAAGGGGCGGGAGGGTCCTACAATGAGCAGTTCTTC. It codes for CASSQGAGGSYNEQFF.

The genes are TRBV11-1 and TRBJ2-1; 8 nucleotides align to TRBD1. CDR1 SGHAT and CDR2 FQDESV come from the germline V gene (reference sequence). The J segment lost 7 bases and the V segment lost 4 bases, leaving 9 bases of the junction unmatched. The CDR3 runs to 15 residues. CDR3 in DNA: TGTGCCAGCAGCTCCCGACAGGGGCCTCGGAATGAGCAGTTCTTC. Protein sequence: CASSSRQGPRNEQFF.

DNA for the CDR3: TGTGCCAGCAGCCCTGGAGGTAGAGCCGGGGCCAACGTCCTGACTTTC. Amino acids: CASSPGGRAGANVLTF. This chain joins TRBV5-4 and TRBJ2-6; D possibly corresponds to TRBD2 (5 bases). The CDR3 is made up of 16 amino acids. V was shortened by 4 bases and J by 4 bases, with 15 bases between the two germline ends. The V gene's germline CDR1 is SGHNT and CDR2 YYREEE (reference sequence).

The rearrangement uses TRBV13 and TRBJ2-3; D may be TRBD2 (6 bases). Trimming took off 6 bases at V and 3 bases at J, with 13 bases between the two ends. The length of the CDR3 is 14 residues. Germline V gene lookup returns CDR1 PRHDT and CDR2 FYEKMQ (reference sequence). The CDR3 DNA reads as TGTGCCAGCAGACCCCGCAGCGGGACAGATACGCAGTATTTT. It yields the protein CASRPRSGTDTQYF.